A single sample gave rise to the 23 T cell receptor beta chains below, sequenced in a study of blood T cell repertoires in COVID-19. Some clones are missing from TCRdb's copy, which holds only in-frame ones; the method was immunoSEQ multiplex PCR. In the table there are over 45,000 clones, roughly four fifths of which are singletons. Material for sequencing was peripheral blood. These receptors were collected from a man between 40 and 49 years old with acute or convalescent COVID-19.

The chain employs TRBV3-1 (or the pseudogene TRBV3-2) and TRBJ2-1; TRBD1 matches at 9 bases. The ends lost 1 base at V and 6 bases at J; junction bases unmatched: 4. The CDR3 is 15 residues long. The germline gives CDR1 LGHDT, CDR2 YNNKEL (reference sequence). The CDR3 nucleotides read TGTGCCAGCAGCCAAGGTGGGACAGGGTTCAATGAGCAGTTCTTC. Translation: CASSQGGTGFNEQFF.

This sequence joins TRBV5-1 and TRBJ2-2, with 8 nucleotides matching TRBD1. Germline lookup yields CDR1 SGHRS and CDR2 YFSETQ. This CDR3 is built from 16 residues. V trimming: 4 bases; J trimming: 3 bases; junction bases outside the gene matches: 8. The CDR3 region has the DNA TGCGCCAGCAGCGCACGGACAGGGTCTGACACCGGGGAGCTGTTTTTT. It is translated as CASSARTGSDTGELFF.

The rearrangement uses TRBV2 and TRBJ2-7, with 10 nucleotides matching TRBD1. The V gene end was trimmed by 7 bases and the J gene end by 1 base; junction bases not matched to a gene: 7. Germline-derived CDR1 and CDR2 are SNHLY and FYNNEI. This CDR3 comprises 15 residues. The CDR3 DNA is TGTGCCAGCACGGGACAGGGGAGAAGGTCCTACGAGCAGTACTTC. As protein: CASTGQGRRSYEQYF. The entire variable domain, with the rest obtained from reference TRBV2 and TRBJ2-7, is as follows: EPEVTQTPSHQVTQMGQEVILRCVPISNHLYFYWYRQILGQKVEFLVSFYNNEISEKSEIFDDQFSVERPDGSNFTLKIRSTKLEDSAMYFCASTGQGRRSYEQYFGPGTRLTVT.

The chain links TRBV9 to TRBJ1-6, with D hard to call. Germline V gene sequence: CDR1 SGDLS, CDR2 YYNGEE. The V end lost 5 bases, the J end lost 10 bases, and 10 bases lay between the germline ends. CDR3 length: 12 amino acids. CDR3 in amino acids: CASRVPGSPLHF. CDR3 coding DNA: TGTGCCAGCAGAGTCCCAGGCTCACCCCTCCACTTT.

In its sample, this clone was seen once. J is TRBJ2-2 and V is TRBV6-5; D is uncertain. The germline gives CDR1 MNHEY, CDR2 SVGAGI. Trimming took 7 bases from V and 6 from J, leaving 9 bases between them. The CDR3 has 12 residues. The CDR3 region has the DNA TGTGCCAGCAAGTTCGGGTCCGGGGAGCTGTTTTTT. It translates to CASKFGSGELFF.

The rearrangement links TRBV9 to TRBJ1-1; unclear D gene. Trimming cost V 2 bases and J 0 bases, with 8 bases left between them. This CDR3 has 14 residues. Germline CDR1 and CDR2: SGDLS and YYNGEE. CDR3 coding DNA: TGTGCCAGCAGCGTGTCTGCGATGAACACTGAAGCTTTCTTT. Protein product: CASSVSAMNTEAFF.

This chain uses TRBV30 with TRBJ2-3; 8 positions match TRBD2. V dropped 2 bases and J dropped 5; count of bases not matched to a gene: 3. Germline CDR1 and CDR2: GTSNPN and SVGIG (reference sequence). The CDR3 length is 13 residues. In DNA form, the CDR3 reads TGTGCCTGGAGTACTAGCGGTAGAGATACGCAGTATTTT. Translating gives CAWSTSGRDTQYF.

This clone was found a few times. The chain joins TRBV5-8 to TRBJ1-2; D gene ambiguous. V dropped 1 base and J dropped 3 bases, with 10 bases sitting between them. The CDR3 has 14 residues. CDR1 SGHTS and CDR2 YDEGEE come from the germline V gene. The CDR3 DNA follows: TGTGCCAGCAGCTTGCAGCTGAGGCACTATGGCTACACCTTC. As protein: CASSLQLRHYGYTF.

The CDR3 loop is CATGRRRGAQGEAFF. As DNA, the CDR3 is TGTGCCACCGGACGCCGCCGGGGGGCGCAGGGTGAAGCTTTCTTT. J is TRBJ1-1 and V is TRBV15, with D maybe TRBD1 (6 bases). The ends were cut back, 8 bases at V and 7 bases at J, with 23 bases in the middle. This CDR3 has 15 amino acids. From germline, CDR1 is LNHNV and CDR2 YYDKDF (reference sequence).

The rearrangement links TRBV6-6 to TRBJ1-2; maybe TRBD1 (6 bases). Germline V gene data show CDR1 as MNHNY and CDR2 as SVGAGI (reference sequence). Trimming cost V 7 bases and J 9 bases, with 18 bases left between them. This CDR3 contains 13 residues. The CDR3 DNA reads TGTGCCAGCACACCCACCGACAGGCTACGCTACACCTTC. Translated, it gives CASTPTDRLRYTF.

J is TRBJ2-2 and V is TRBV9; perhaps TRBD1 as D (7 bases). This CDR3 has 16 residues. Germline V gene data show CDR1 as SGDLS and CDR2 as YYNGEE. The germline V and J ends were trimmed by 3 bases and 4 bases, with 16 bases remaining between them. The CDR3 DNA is TGTGCCAGCAGCGCCCAGGGGGGCCGGCGCACCGGGGAGCTGTTTTTT. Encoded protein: CASSAQGGRRTGELFF.

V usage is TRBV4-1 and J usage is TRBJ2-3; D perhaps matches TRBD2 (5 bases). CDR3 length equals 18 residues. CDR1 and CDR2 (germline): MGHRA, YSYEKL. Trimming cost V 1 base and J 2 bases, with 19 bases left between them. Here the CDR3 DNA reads TGCGCCAGCAGCCAAGTATCCCTAGCTGTTACCTTCACAGATACGCAGTATTTT. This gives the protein CASSQVSLAVTFTDTQYF.

The CDR3 region is CASSQVDRETEAFF. The CDR3 region has the DNA TGCGCCAGCAGCCAAGTTGACAGGGAAACTGAAGCTTTCTTT. The V and J genes are TRBV4-1 and TRBJ1-1; 7 bases agree with TRBD1. V lost 1 base and J lost 5; bases outside the gene matches: 4. The CDR3 covers 14 residues. Germline-derived CDR1 and CDR2 are MGHRA and YSYEKL.

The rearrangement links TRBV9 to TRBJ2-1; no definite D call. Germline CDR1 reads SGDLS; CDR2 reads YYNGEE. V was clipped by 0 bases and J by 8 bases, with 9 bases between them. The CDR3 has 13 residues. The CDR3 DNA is TGTGCCAGCAGCGTAGTATTAGCCGATGAGCAGTTCTTC. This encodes CASSVVLADEQFF.

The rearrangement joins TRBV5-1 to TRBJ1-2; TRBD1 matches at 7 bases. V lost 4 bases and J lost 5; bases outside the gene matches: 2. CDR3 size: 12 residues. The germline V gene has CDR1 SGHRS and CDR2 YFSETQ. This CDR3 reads CASSDRVYGYTF. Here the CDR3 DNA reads TGCGCCAGCAGCGACAGGGTATATGGCTACACCTTC. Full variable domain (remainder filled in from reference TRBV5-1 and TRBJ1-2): KAGVTQTPRYLIKTRGQQVTLSCSPISGHRSVSWYQQTPGQGLQFLFEYFSETQRNKGNFPGRFSGRQFSNSRSEMNVSTLELGDSALYLCASSDRVYGYTFGSGTRLTVV.

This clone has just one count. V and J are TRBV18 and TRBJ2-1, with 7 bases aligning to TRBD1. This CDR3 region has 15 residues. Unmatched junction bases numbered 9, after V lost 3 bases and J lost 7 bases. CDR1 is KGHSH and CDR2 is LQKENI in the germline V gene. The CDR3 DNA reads TGTGCCAGCTCACCCGACAGGGACGGTGCTAATGAGCAGTTCTTC. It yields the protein CASSPDRDGANEQFF.

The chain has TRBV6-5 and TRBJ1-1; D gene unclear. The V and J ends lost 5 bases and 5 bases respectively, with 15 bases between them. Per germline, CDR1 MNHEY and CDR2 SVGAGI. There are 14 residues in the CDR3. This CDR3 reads CASSTGVAGTEAFF. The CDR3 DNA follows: TGTGCCAGCAGTACCGGTGTAGCGGGGACTGAAGCTTTCTTT.

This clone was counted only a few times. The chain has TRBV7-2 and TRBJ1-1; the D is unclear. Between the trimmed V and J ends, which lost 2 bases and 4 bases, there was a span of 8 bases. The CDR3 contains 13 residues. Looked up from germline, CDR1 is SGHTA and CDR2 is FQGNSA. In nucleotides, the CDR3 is TGTGCCAGCAGCTTAACGGCGGGCACTGAAGCTTTCTTT. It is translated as CASSLTAGTEAFF.

DNA for the CDR3: TGTGCCAGCAGCCGTCCGGGGTACCAAGAGACCCAGTACTTC. Residues: CASSRPGYQETQYF. The J gene is TRBJ2-5, the V gene TRBV28; D is possibly TRBD2 (5 bases). Germline V gene lookup returns CDR1 MDHEN and CDR2 SYDVKM. There are 14 residues in the CDR3. V was clipped by 6 bases and J by 0 bases, with 11 bases between them. The full variable domain, completed using reference TRBV28 and TRBJ2-5, is DVKVTQSSRYLVKRTGEKVFLECVQDMDHENMFWYRQDPGLGLRLIYFSYDVKMKEKGDIPEGYSVSREKKERFSLILESASTNQTSMYLCASSRPGYQETQYFGPGTRLLVL.

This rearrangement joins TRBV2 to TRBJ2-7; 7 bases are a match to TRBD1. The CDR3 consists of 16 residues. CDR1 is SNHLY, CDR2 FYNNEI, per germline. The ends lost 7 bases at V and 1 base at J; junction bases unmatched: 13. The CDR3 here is CASTQQGQLDSYEQYF. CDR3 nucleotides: TGTGCCAGCACCCAACAGGGACAGCTTGATTCCTACGAGCAGTACTTC.

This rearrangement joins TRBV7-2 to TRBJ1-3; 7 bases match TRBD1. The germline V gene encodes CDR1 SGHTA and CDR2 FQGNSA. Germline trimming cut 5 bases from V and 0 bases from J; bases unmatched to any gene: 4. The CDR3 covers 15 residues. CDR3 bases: TGTGCCAGCAGCCCATGGGACAGCTCTGGAAACACCATATATTTT. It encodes CASSPWDSSGNTIYF.

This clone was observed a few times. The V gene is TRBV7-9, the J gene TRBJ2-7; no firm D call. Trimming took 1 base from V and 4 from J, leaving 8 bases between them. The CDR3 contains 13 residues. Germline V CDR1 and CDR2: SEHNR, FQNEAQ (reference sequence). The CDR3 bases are TGTGCCAGCAGCTTAGGACCGAGGTACGAGCAGTACTTC. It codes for CASSLGPRYEQYF. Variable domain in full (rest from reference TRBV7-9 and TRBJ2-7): DTGVSQNPRHKITKRGQNVTFRCDPISEHNRLYWYRQTLGQGPEFLTYFQNEAQLEKSRLLSDRFSAERPKGSFSTLEIQRTEQGDSAMYLCASSLGPRYEQYFGPGTRLTVT.

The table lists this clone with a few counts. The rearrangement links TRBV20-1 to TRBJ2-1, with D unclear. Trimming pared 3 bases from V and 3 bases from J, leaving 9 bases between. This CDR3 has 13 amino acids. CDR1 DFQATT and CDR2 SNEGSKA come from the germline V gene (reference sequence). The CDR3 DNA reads TGCAGTGCTAGTCGGCTAGTCTACAATGAGCAGTTCTTC. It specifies CSASRLVYNEQFF.